The 13 T cell receptor beta chains given below trace back to one sample, sequenced in a study of CD8 T cells in Susac syndrome. It was with random hexamers that 0.5 to 1 ug RNA was reverse transcribed. From the immunoSEQ multiplex PCR reads, TCRdb called clonotypes with MiXCR, one entry per CDR3 protein. Among some 400,000 distinct CDR3 sequences listed, 75% to 90% were seen once. Sequencing was done on a sample of CD8+ T cells from PBMCs. The receptors were gathered from a human donor with multiple sclerosis.

The V call is TRBV6-5, the J call TRBJ2-3, with 9 bases that match TRBD1. Germline CDR1 MNHEY, CDR2 SVGAGI. This CDR3 region has 14 residues. V dropped 6 bases and J dropped 5; count of bases not matched to a gene: 6. Here the CDR3 DNA reads TGTGCCAGCAGCTGGGGACAGGGAGTAGATACGCAGTATTTT. As protein: CASSWGQGVDTQYF.

The chain carries TRBV5-1 and TRBJ1-2; 9 bases are shared with TRBD1. This CDR3 comprises 15 residues. Trimming removed 0 bases from V and 4 bases from J; junction bases left unmatched: 4. Germline V gene data show CDR1 as SGHRS and CDR2 as YFSETQ. The CDR3, as DNA: TGCGCCAGCAGCTTGGGGACAGGGGAGGGCTATGGCTACACCTTC. It yields the protein CASSLGTGEGYGYTF.

The V gene is TRBV12-3 or TRBV12-4, the J gene TRBJ2-7; 9 bases agree with TRBD1. V gave up 7 bases and J gave up 4 bases; unmatched junction bases: 8. The CDR3 is made up of 14 amino acids. CDR3 nucleotide sequence: TGTGCCAGCACCTGGGACAGGGCCGAGTACGAGCAGTACTTC. It translates to CASTWDRAEYEQYF.

This clonotype was observed a handful of times. This rearrangement joins TRBV6-1 to TRBJ2-7; a possible D gene is TRBD2 (5 bases). The CDR3 loop spans 12 amino acids. Germline-derived CDR1 and CDR2 are MNHNS and SASEGT. V was pared by 6 bases and J by 4 bases, with 10 bases between. CDR3: CASRAGLYEQYF. CDR3 nucleotides: TGTGCCAGCAGGGCAGGACTTTACGAGCAGTACTTC.

About this clonotype: One junction end does not reproduce the germline sequence, and a read error may be involved. J is TRBJ2-2 and V is TRBV6-1; D may be TRBD2 (6 bases). The CDR3 is 15 residues long. The germline CDR1 and CDR2 sequences are MNHNS and SASEGT. The CDR3 bases are TGTGCCGGCAGTGAGTTAGCGGACAACACCGGGGAGCTGTTTTTT. It codes for CAGSELADNTGELFF.

The chain links TRBV5-1 to TRBJ2-1, with 7 bases fitting TRBD1. Germline-derived CDR1 and CDR2 are SGHRS and YFSETQ. The CDR3 extends over 16 amino acids. After removal of 3 bases from V and 1 base from J, the junction contained 7 bases not matched to a gene. CDR3 DNA sequence: TGCGCCAGCAGCTCCGACAGGGATTTGTCCTACAATGAGCAGTTCTTC. Translation gives CASSSDRDLSYNEQFF. Combining the CDR3 with reference TRBV5-1 and TRBJ2-1 gives the whole variable domain KAGVTQTPRYLIKTRGQQVTLSCSPISGHRSVSWYQQTPGQGLQFLFEYFSETQRNKGNFPGRFSGRQFSNSRSEMNVSTLELGDSALYLCASSSDRDLSYNEQFFGPGTRLTVL.

The V call is TRBV4-1, the J call TRBJ2-2, with TRBD2 matching 12 bases. The germline CDR1 and CDR2 sequences are MGHRA and YSYEKL. The V and J ends lost 1 base and 5 bases, in that order; junction bases with no gene match: 8. The CDR3 is made up of 18 amino acids. The chain's CDR3 is CASSQVLRTSGKTGELFF. DNA of the CDR3: TGCGCCAGCAGCCAAGTTCTGCGGACTAGCGGGAAGACCGGGGAGCTGTTTTTT.

This clonotype has only a few counts. V and J are TRBV12-5 and TRBJ2-7; no clear D gene. In germline, CDR1 is LGHNT, CDR2 FRNRAP. V gave up 0 bases and J gave up 2 bases, with 8 bases separating them. The CDR3 is made up of 14 amino acids. CDR3 loop: CASGLVGRPYEQYF. The DNA for the CDR3 is TGTGCTAGTGGTTTGGTAGGCCGACCCTACGAGCAGTACTTC.

This chain links TRBV29-1 with TRBJ2-7; D may correspond to TRBD1 or TRBD2 (5 bases each). Germline values: CDR1 SQVTM, CDR2 ANQGSEA. Deletions cut 4 bases from V and 0 bases from J, with 13 bases between. This CDR3 comprises 14 residues. CDR3 sequence (DNA): TGCAGCGTTGTATCCGGGGCCGACTCCTACGAGCAGTACTTC. Encoded protein: CSVVSGADSYEQYF.

The chain links TRBV27 to TRBJ1-4; maybe TRBD1 (5 bases). From germline, CDR1 is MNHEY and CDR2 SMNVEV (reference sequence). Trimming took off 3 bases at V and 6 bases at J, with 8 bases between the two ends. The CDR3 has 13 amino acids. DNA for the CDR3: TGTGCCAGCAGTTTCGGGGGACATGAAAAACTGTTTTTT. Its protein is CASSFGGHEKLFF.

This clonotype was recorded only once. The genes are TRBV6-2 or TRBV6-3 and TRBJ2-2; D not certain. Germline CDR1 reads MNHEY; CDR2 reads SVGEGT. CDR3 length equals 14 residues. Trimming shortened V by 8 bases and J by 4 bases, and 14 bases separated the two germline ends. CDR3 in DNA: TGTGCCAGCTGCGGCTACCCGGGCACCGGGGAGCTGTTTTTT. It codes for CASCGYPGTGELFF.

The chain has TRBV9 and TRBJ2-7, with unresolved D. The CDR3 extends over 14 amino acids. Germline assignment: CDR1 SGDLS and CDR2 YYNGEE. The germline V and J ends were trimmed by 4 bases and 3 bases, with 14 bases remaining between them. CDR3 in amino acids: CASSSPLGNYEQYF. CDR3 in DNA: TGTGCCAGCAGCTCCCCCCTGGGGAACTACGAGCAGTACTTC.

This clonotype was detected a few times. This chain uses TRBV29-1 with TRBJ1-1; no firm D call. The germline V gene encodes CDR1 SQVTM and CDR2 ANQGSEA. Trimming stripped 3 bases from V and 10 bases from J, with 21 bases between. This CDR3 contains 14 residues. The CDR3 DNA sequence: TGCAGCGTTGAGGATAGCCCGGCAGGAGGTACAGCTTTCTTT. Amino acids: CSVEDSPAGGTAFF.